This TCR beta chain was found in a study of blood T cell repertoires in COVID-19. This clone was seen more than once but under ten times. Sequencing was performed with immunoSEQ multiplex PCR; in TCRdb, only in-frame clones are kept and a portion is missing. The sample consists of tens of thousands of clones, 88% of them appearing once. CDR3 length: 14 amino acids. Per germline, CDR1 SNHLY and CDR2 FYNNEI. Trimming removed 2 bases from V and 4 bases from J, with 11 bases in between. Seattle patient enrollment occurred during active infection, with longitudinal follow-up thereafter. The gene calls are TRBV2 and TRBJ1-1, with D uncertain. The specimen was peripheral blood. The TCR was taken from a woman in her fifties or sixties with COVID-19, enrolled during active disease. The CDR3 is CASSERELLTEAFF. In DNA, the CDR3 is TGTGCCAGCAGTGAAAGGGAGCTACTCACTGAAGCTTTCTTT.